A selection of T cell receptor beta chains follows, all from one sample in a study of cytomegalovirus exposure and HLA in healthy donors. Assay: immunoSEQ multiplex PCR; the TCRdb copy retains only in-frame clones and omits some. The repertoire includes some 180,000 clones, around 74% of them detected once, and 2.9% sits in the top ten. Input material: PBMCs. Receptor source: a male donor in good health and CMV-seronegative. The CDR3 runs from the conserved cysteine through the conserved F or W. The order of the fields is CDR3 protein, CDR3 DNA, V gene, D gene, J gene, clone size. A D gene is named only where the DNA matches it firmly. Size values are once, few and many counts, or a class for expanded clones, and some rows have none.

CDR3: CASSTSQGPSYNEQFF
DNA: TGTGCCAGCAGCACCTCACAGGGGCCTTCCTACAATGAGCAGTTCTTC
V: TRBV5-4
D: TRBD1
J: TRBJ2-1
size: .

CDR3: CASSYYSGGTYEQYF
DNA: TGTGCCAGCAGTTACTATAGCGGGGGAACCTACGAGCAGTACTTC
V: TRBV6-5
D: TRBD2
J: TRBJ2-7
size: .

CDR3: CASRGAESSYEQYF
DNA: TGCGCCAGCAGAGGGGCGGAAAGCTCCTACGAGCAGTACTTC
V: TRBV5-1
D: .
J: TRBJ2-7
size: .

CDR3: CSGSNYNEQFF
DNA: TGCAGTGGGAGCAACTACAATGAGCAGTTCTTC
V: TRBV20-1
D: .
J: TRBJ2-1
size: .

CDR3: CASSVGAVGYTF
DNA: TGTGCCAGCAGTGTTGGGGCAGTTGGCTACACCTTC
V: TRBV6-1
D: .
J: TRBJ1-2
size: few

CDR3: CASSPEGTRAKNIQYF
DNA: TGCGCCAGCAGCCCCGAGGGGACTCGAGCCAAAAACATTCAGTACTTC
V: TRBV4-1
D: .
J: TRBJ2-4
size: .

CDR3: CASSQDRDVSNQPQHF
DNA: TGTGCCAGCAGCCAAGACAGGGACGTCAGCAATCAGCCCCAGCATTTT
V: TRBV16
D: TRBD1
J: TRBJ1-5
size: .

CDR3: CASSLDRETQYF
DNA: TGTGCCAGCAGCTTAGACCGGGAGACCCAGTACTTC
V: TRBV7-2
D: .
J: TRBJ2-5
size: few

CDR3: CASSPYGRERSNEQFF
DNA: TGTGCCAGCAGTCCCTATGGGCGGGAGCGGAGCAATGAGCAGTTCTTC
V: TRBV28
D: TRBD2
J: TRBJ2-1
size: .

CDR3: CASSEREPHEQYF
DNA: TGTGCCAGCTCAGAGCGGGAGCCCCACGAGCAGTACTTC
V: TRBV18
D: TRBD2
J: TRBJ2-7
size: .

CDR3: CASSTPERPADTQYF
DNA: TGTGCCAGTAGTACCCCTGAGCGGCCTGCAGATACGCAGTATTTT
V: TRBV19
D: .
J: TRBJ2-3
size: .

CDR3: CSVPDDREEAFF
DNA: TGCAGCGTCCCTGACGACCGGGAAGAAGCTTTCTTT
V: TRBV29-1
D: .
J: TRBJ1-1
size: .

CDR3: CASSLRSGTNYNEQFF
DNA: TGTGCCAGCAGCTTAAGGAGCGGGACTAATTACAATGAGCAGTTCTTC
V: TRBV7-3
D: TRBD2
J: TRBJ2-1
size: .

CDR3: CASSPGWTSGFQETQYF
DNA: TGTGCCAGCAGCCCAGGTTGGACTAGCGGGTTCCAAGAGACCCAGTACTTC
V: TRBV7-3
D: TRBD2
J: TRBJ2-5
size: .

CDR3: CASSQGLSNQPQHF
DNA: TGTGCCAGCAGCCAGGGTTTGAGCAATCAGCCCCAGCATTTT
V: TRBV6-1
D: .
J: TRBJ1-5
size: .

CDR3: CASSSRGLTTSQNQPQHF
DNA: TGTGCCAGCAGCTCAAGAGGCTTAACCACTTCTCAGAATCAGCCCCAGCATTTT
V: TRBV7-8
D: .
J: TRBJ1-5
size: .

CDR3: CAVQGDESNYGYTF
DNA: TGTGCCGTCCAGGGGGACGAATCTAACTATGGCTACACCTTC
V: TRBV6-1
D: TRBD1
J: TRBJ1-2
size: .

CDR3: CASSEVQAQPQHF
DNA: TGTGCCAGCAGTGAAGTCCAGGCCCAGCCCCAGCATTTT
V: TRBV6-1
D: .
J: TRBJ1-5
size: once

CDR3: CASSPGVFTAETQYF
DNA: TGTGCCAGCAGCCCCGGGGTTTTTACGGCGGAGACCCAGTACTTC
V: TRBV6-6
D: .
J: TRBJ2-5
size: .

CDR3: CASSWGGYNEQFF
DNA: TGTGCCAGTAGTTGGGGGGGTTACAATGAGCAGTTCTTC
V: TRBV19
D: TRBD2
J: TRBJ2-1
size: .

CDR3: CASSEDRIGKRFF
DNA: TGTGCCAGCAGTGAAGACAGGATTGGGAAGCGGTTCTTC
V: TRBV6-1
D: .
J: TRBJ2-1
size: .

CDR3: CASSQTGTSGYNEQFF
DNA: TGTGCCAGCAGCCAGACCGGGACTAGCGGATACAATGAGCAGTTCTTC
V: TRBV7-3
D: TRBD2
J: TRBJ2-1
size: .

CDR3: CASSLYSDTQYF
DNA: TGTGCCAGCAGCTTGTATTCAGATACGCAGTATTTT
V: TRBV11-2
D: .
J: TRBJ2-3
size: .

CDR3: CASSPRGDYGYTF
DNA: TGTGCCAGCAGTCCGCGGGGGGACTATGGCTACACCTTC
V: TRBV27
D: .
J: TRBJ1-2
size: .

CDR3: CASSLVADQPQHF
DNA: TGTGCCAGCAGCTTAGTCGCGGATCAGCCCCAGCATTTT
V: TRBV7-8
D: .
J: TRBJ1-5
size: .

CDR3: CASSPSSLARGGSNQPQHF
DNA: TGTGCCAGCAGTCCAAGCAGTTTAGCCCGGGGGGGGTCGAATCAGCCCCAGCATTTT
V: TRBV27
D: .
J: TRBJ1-5
size: .

CDR3: CASSEPGSSYNEQFF
DNA: TGTGCCAGCAGCGAGCCGGGGAGCTCCTACAATGAGCAGTTCTTC
V: TRBV9
D: .
J: TRBJ2-1
size: few

CDR3: CAWSTGVTRHF
DNA: TGTGCCTGGAGTACCGGGGTAACGCGGCATTTT
V: TRBV30
D: .
J: TRBJ1-5
size: .

CDR3: CASSQEDLAGGLFYYNEQFF
DNA: TGCGCCAGCAGCCAAGAGGACCTAGCGGGAGGACTCTTTTATTACAATGAGCAGTTCTTC
V: TRBV4-3
D: TRBD2
J: TRBJ2-1
size: .

CDR3: CASSVFKGGPNEQFF
DNA: TGTGCCAGCAGCGTATTCAAGGGGGGGCCTAATGAGCAGTTCTTC
V: TRBV9
D: .
J: TRBJ2-1
size: .

CDR3: CASSLDRGVGGYTF
DNA: TGTGCCAGCAGCTTGGACAGGGGCGTTGGAGGCTACACCTTC
V: TRBV7-9
D: TRBD1
J: TRBJ1-2
size: .

CDR3: CASSAGVPYEQYF
DNA: TGCGCCAGCAGCGCAGGGGTCCCCTACGAGCAGTACTTC
V: TRBV10-1
D: .
J: TRBJ2-7
size: few

CDR3: CASSERLVGVTDTQYF
DNA: TGTGCCAGCAGCGAGCGACTAGTCGGTGTTACAGATACGCAGTATTTT
V: TRBV9
D: .
J: TRBJ2-3
size: .

CDR3: CASSDGQGLYEQYF
DNA: TGCGCCAGCAGTGACGGACAGGGGTTGTACGAGCAGTACTTC
V: TRBV10-1
D: TRBD1
J: TRBJ2-7
size: .

CDR3: CASRYLSGGTEAFF
DNA: TGTGCCAGCAGGTACCTGTCAGGGGGAACTGAAGCTTTCTTT
V: TRBV28
D: TRBD1
J: TRBJ1-1
size: .

CDR3: CASSEALGRVVDTQYF
DNA: TGTGCCAGCAGTGAAGCTTTAGGGAGGGTAGTAGATACGCAGTATTTT
V: TRBV6-1
D: TRBD2
J: TRBJ2-3
size: few

CDR3: CASSEAGGRYEQYF
DNA: TGTGCCAGCAGCGAAGCAGGGGGTCGCTACGAGCAGTACTTC
V: TRBV9
D: TRBD1
J: TRBJ2-7
size: few

CDR3: CASSLGRTEAFF
DNA: TGTGCCAGCAGCTTAGGTCGCACTGAAGCTTTCTTT
V: TRBV13
D: .
J: TRBJ1-1
size: once

CDR3: CASSLGGGTNEQFF
DNA: TGTGCCAGCAGCTTGGGGGGAGGGACCAATGAGCAGTTCTTC
V: TRBV13
D: TRBD2
J: TRBJ2-1
size: .

CDR3: CASGLVLQGEQFF
DNA: TGTGCTAGTGGTTTGGTACTGCAGGGGGAGCAGTTCTTC
V: TRBV12-5
D: .
J: TRBJ2-1
size: .

CDR3: CASGLPGNQPQHF
DNA: TGTGCTAGTGGTTTGCCTGGCAATCAGCCCCAGCATTTT
V: TRBV12-5
D: .
J: TRBJ1-5
size: .

CDR3: CASSRLAGNHEQFF
DNA: TGTGCCAGCAGTCGACTAGCGGGAAACCATGAGCAGTTCTTC
V: TRBV27
D: TRBD2
J: TRBJ2-1
size: .